These 20 T cell receptor beta chains were all obtained from the same sample, sequenced in a study of T-cell reconstitution after alpha-beta-depleted transplantation in children. Preparing the TCRbeta library involved the use of unique molecular identifiers. TCRdb re-analysed the PCR reads in MiXCR, keeping a single row per CDR3 protein. The sample consists of approximately 190,000 distinct CDR3 sequences, around 5.9% of them appearing once. The source material was PBMCs, sampled before TCRalphabeta/CD19-depleted stem cell transplant. All receptors derive from a girl less than two years old with combined immunodeficiency, due to receive a stem cell transplant.

The table lists this clonotype with many counts. V is TRBV6-2 or TRBV6-3 and J is TRBJ2-7, with 8 bases matching TRBD2. The J segment lost 6 bases and the V segment lost 0 bases, leaving 13 bases of the junction unmatched. This CDR3 is built from 17 residues. The germline gives CDR1 MNHEY, CDR2 SVGEGT. The CDR3 spells CASSYSRYGGARIEQYF. DNA of the CDR3: TGTGCCAGCAGTTACTCGCGCTACGGGGGGGCCCGAATCGAGCAGTACTTC.

This clonotype was seen at least ten times. This chain uses TRBV12-3 or TRBV12-4 with TRBJ2-7; unclear D gene. V was clipped by 3 bases and J by 3 bases, with 15 bases between them. CDR3 length: 15 amino acids. CDR3 DNA sequence: TGTGCCAGCAGTTTGTCGACACGAAGAAGCTACGAGCAGTACTTC. Translated: CASSLSTRRSYEQYF.

In this sample, this clonotype turned up many times. V and J are TRBV29-1 and TRBJ2-1; D gene ambiguous. Germline CDR1 reads SQVTM; CDR2 reads ANQGSEA. V gave up 4 bases and J gave up 10 bases, with 17 bases separating them. The CDR3 has 13 residues. CDR3 sequence (DNA): TGCAGCGTTGGAAGAGATTCACAATTCGAGCAGTTCTTC. Its translation is CSVGRDSQFEQFF.

This clonotype was found many times. The genes are TRBV11-1 and TRBJ2-6, with D unclear. The CDR3 is 15 residues long. The V end was cut by 4 bases, the J end by 2 bases, with 9 bases between. The V gene's germline CDR1 is SGHAT and CDR2 FQDESV (reference sequence). DNA of the CDR3: TGTGCCAGCAGCTACGACCAAACTGGGGCCAACGTCCTGACTTTC. It translates to CASSYDQTGANVLTF. The whole variable domain, remainder taken from reference TRBV11-1 and TRBJ2-6, is EAEVAQSPRYKITEKSQAVAFWCDPISGHATLYWYRQILGQGPELLVQFQDESVVDDSQLPKDRFSAERLKGVDSTLKIQPAELGDSAMYLCASSYDQTGANVLTFGAGSRLTVL.

The rearrangement joins TRBV20-1 to TRBJ2-3, with D unclear. Trimming left V 3 bases short and J 5 bases short, with 12 bases between. The CDR3 spans 13 residues. CDR1 and CDR2 from the germline V gene are DFQATT and SNEGSKA (reference sequence). CDR3 region: CSARAGSGDTQYF. The CDR3 nucleotides read TGCAGTGCTAGGGCCGGCTCGGGAGATACGCAGTATTTT.

The CDR3 DNA reads as TGCGCCAGCAGCCAAGAGAGTTCTAGCTTCGCCTCCTACAATGAGCAGTTCTTC. This gives the protein CASSQESSSFASYNEQFF. V is TRBV4-1 and J is TRBJ2-1, with TRBD2 as a possible D gene (5 bases). This CDR3 is 18 amino acids long. V was shortened by 0 bases and J by 0 bases, with 15 bases between the two germline ends. CDR1 MGHRA and CDR2 YSYEKL come from the germline V gene.

This rearrangement joins TRBV23-1 to TRBJ2-2; 7 positions agree with TRBD1. TRBV23-1 is an ORF for which the function is uncertain. The CDR3 has 15 residues. The ends lost 2 bases at V and 4 bases at J; junction bases unmatched: 4. CDR3 DNA sequence: TGCGCCAGCAGTCAAAGGGGGCGGGCCACCGGGGAGCTGTTTTTT. This gives the protein CASSQRGRATGELFF.

This clonotype was observed at least ten times. This chain joins TRBV12-3 or TRBV12-4 and TRBJ2-1; 10 nucleotides align to TRBD2. This CDR3 region has 13 residues. With V trimmed by 8 bases and J by 9 bases, 7 bases remained unmatched. The CDR3 DNA is TGTGCCAGCGGGAGTAGCGGGGGGCCTGAGCAGTTCTTC. It is translated as CASGSSGGPEQFF.

The V gene is TRBV25-1, the J gene TRBJ2-1; possibly TRBD2 for D (6 bases). V shed 11 bases and J shed 2 bases, with 13 bases lying between them. The length of the CDR3 is 13 residues. Germline V gives CDR1 MGHDK, CDR2 SYGVNS. In nucleotides, the CDR3 is TGTGCCGCGGGACCCCCGGCCTACAATGAGCAGTTCTTC. Protein product: CAAGPPAYNEQFF.

This clonotype was seen many times. The chain is built from TRBV11-2 and TRBJ2-1; D is undetermined. The germline V gene has CDR1 SGHAT and CDR2 FQNNGV. This CDR3 spans 15 amino acids. V lost 1 base and J 2 bases, leaving 9 bases between the germline ends. The CDR3 region is CASSLAFDPYNEQFF. As DNA, the CDR3 is TGTGCCAGCAGCTTAGCCTTCGATCCCTACAATGAGCAGTTCTTC. The whole variable domain, filled in from reference TRBV11-2 and TRBJ2-1, reads EAGVAQSPRYKIIEKRQSVAFWCNPISGHATLYWYQQILGQGPKLLIQFQNNGVVDDSQLPKDRFSAERLKGVDSTLKIQPAKLEDSAVYLCASSLAFDPYNEQFFGPGTRLTVL.

The table lists this clonotype with many counts. The rearrangement uses TRBV11-3 and TRBJ2-7; D remains ambiguous. V lost 3 bases to trimming and J lost 2 bases, with 14 bases between them. Germline V CDR1 and CDR2: SGHNT, YENEEA. The CDR3 runs to 15 residues. This CDR3 is CASSLTADNPYEQYF. CDR3 nucleotide sequence: TGTGCCAGCAGCTTGACCGCCGACAATCCCTACGAGCAGTACTTC.

This clonotype has a count of ten or more. The V call is TRBV5-5, the J call TRBJ2-3; 12 bases are shared with TRBD2. The V gene end was trimmed by 4 bases and the J gene end by 4 bases; junction bases not matched to a gene: 4. Germline assignment: CDR1 SGHKS and CDR2 YYEKEE (reference sequence). CDR3 length equals 15 residues. CDR3 in amino acids: CASSNLAGGPDTQYF. The CDR3 bases are TGTGCCAGCAGCAACCTAGCGGGGGGGCCAGATACGCAGTATTTT.

This clonotype was counted many times. The rearrangement links TRBV29-1 to TRBJ2-3; 7 bases fit TRBD2. With 1 base clipped from V and 2 bases from J, the junction kept 3 bases outside the gene matches. From germline, CDR1 is SQVTM and CDR2 ANQGSEA. The CDR3 runs to 14 residues. In DNA form, the CDR3 reads TGCAGCGTTGAAGGCCGGGGGGTCACAGATACGCAGTATTTT. Encoded protein: CSVEGRGVTDTQYF.

This clonotype was seen repeatedly, ten times or more. The V gene is TRBV28, the J gene TRBJ2-2; 7 bases agree with TRBD1. V lost 4 bases to trimming and J lost 3 bases; unmatched junction nucleotides: 11. Germline CDR1 is MDHEN and CDR2 is SYDVKM. This CDR3 contains 17 residues. The CDR3 DNA reads as TGTGCCAGCAGTTCGGACAGGTCTCAGGGGGACACCGGGGAGCTGTTTTTT. Its translation is CASSSDRSQGDTGELFF.

The sample holds many counts of this clonotype. The chain has TRBV29-1 and TRBJ1-1; D ambiguous. This CDR3 region has 14 residues. Germline lookup yields CDR1 SQVTM and CDR2 ANQGSEA. The V and J ends lost 6 bases and 5 bases respectively, with 19 bases between them. The CDR3 nucleotides are TGCAGCGTCATACTCGGGGTGTCCCTTACTGAAGCTTTCTTT. Its protein product is CSVILGVSLTEAFF.

This clonotype showed up just a few times. The chain recombines TRBV6-4 with TRBJ2-4, with D unclear. This CDR3 region has 15 residues. Germline CDR1 reads MRHNA; CDR2 reads SNTAGT. V lost 9 bases to trimming and J lost 1 base, with 16 bases between them. In nucleotides, the CDR3 is TGTGCCAGATCAATAGTGCCGTGGGCCAAAAACATTCAGTACTTC. Amino acid sequence: CARSIVPWAKNIQYF.

This clonotype appeared many times. The rearrangement links TRBV5-1 to TRBJ1-2, with unresolved D. This CDR3 comprises 16 residues. Germline CDR1 SGHRS, CDR2 YFSETQ. V was shortened by 2 bases and J by 1 base, with 15 bases between the two germline ends. The CDR3 region has the DNA TGCGCCAGCAGCTTCGGTGATACCTCTTTTAACTATGGCTACACCTTC. Its translation is CASSFGDTSFNYGYTF.

This clonotype was seen at least ten times. One end of the junction is discordant with germline, which a read error may explain. This chain joins TRBV29-1 and TRBJ1-2, with no clear D. CDR1 and CDR2 (germline): SQVTM, ANQGSEA. The CDR3 runs 11 residues. Here the CDR3 reads CTVQTGYGYTF. In DNA form, the CDR3 reads TGCACCGTTCAAACGGGCTATGGCTACACCTTC. Combining the CDR3 with reference TRBV29-1 and TRBJ1-2 gives the whole variable domain SAVISQKPSRDICQRGTSLTIQCQVDSQVTMMFWYRQQPGQSLTLIATANQGSEATYESGFVIDKFPISRPNLTFSTLTVSNMSPEDSSIYLCTVQTGYGYTFGSGTRLTVV.

The chain links TRBV5-1 to TRBJ2-7, with 8 bases matching TRBD2. Losses at the gene ends were 3 bases for V and 1 base for J; bases not matched to a gene: 0. Germline-derived CDR1 and CDR2 are SGHRS and YFSETQ. The CDR3 consists of 13 residues. The chain's CDR3 is CASSSGGSYEQYF. DNA of the CDR3: TGCGCCAGCAGCTCGGGGGGGTCCTACGAGCAGTACTTC. The variable domain in full, with the rest retrieved from reference TRBV5-1 and TRBJ2-7, is KAGVTQTPRYLIKTRGQQVTLSCSPISGHRSVSWYQQTPGQGLQFLFEYFSETQRNKGNFPGRFSGRQFSNSRSEMNVSTLELGDSALYLCASSSGGSYEQYFGPGTRLTVT.

This clonotype was observed many times. The chain links TRBV6-5 to TRBJ2-1, with unresolved D. Per germline, CDR1 MNHEY and CDR2 SVGAGI. V lost 0 bases, J lost 7 bases, and 7 bases lay in between. This CDR3 is built from 13 residues. The CDR3 here is CASSYSGRNEQFF. The DNA for the CDR3 is TGTGCCAGCAGTTACTCTGGAAGAAATGAGCAGTTCTTC.